The 17 T cell receptor beta chains given below trace back to one sample, sequenced in a study of blood T cell repertoires in COVID-19 (dated by TCRdb to about 2020). Library method: the immunoSEQ multiplex PCR assay. The clones in this table, taken by TCRdb from immuneACCESS, are in-frame only. Not every clone is retained; where verified, under half of the shortfall comes from an unresolved V gene, and the cause of the rest is unknown. A total of approximately 250,000 clones appear in this sample, roughly 90% of them only once. The ten largest account for 2.5% to 3% of the sample. The sample was PBMCs or T cells enriched from blood (not recorded which). The receptors derive from a man in his forties or fifties who had been exposed to COVID-19.

The chain combines TRBV5-1 with TRBJ2-2; 9 bases are shared with TRBD1. The CDR3 is 14 residues long. Per the germline V gene, CDR1 is SGHRS and CDR2 is YFSETQ. V lost 2 bases, J lost 7 bases, and 3 bases stayed unmatched. The CDR3 spells CASSLQGASGELFF. The CDR3 DNA sequence: TGCGCCAGCAGCTTACAGGGGGCGAGCGGGGAGCTGTTTTTT.

The genes are TRBV19 and TRBJ1-5, with 8 bases matching TRBD1. The length of the CDR3 is 14 residues. J was trimmed by 3 bases and V by 5 bases; bases with no gene match: 3. Germline lookup yields CDR1 LNHDA and CDR2 SQIVND (reference sequence). DNA of the CDR3: TGTGCCAGTAGTGGACAGGGAAACAATCAGCCCCAGCATTTT. This sequence encodes CASSGQGNNQPQHF.

The genes are TRBV7-9 and TRBJ1-1; no firm D call. Germline CDR1 SEHNR, CDR2 FQNEAQ (reference sequence). There are 14 residues in the CDR3. V was pared by 2 bases and J by 0 bases, with 7 bases between. CDR3 residues: CASSLSSLNTEAFF. The CDR3 DNA is TGTGCCAGCAGCTTATCCAGTTTGAACACTGAAGCTTTCTTT.

The V gene is TRBV7-2, the J gene TRBJ2-3; D is possibly TRBD2 (6 bases). Trimming stripped 2 bases from V and 2 bases from J, with 14 bases between. The V gene's germline CDR1 is SGHTA and CDR2 FQGNSA. The CDR3 spans 16 residues. In nucleotides, the CDR3 is TGTGCCAGCAGCTTATATTTCGGGGGATACACAGATACGCAGTATTTT. Translating it yields CASSLYFGGYTDTQYF.

The genes are TRBV24-1 and TRBJ1-4; 9 bases are shared with TRBD1. The CDR3 loop spans 16 amino acids. Trimming cost V 3 bases and J 6 bases; bases outside gene matches: 7. Germline CDR1 is KGHDR and CDR2 is SFDVKD. The CDR3: CATSDPQGQGDEKLFF. CDR3 sequence (DNA): TGTGCCACCAGTGATCCGCAGGGACAGGGAGATGAAAAACTGTTTTTT.

A single count supports this clone. V gene TRBV5-4 combines with J gene TRBJ1-3; weak D call: TRBD1 (5 bases). Germline V CDR1 and CDR2: SGHNT, YYREEE (reference sequence). V dropped 1 base and J dropped 3 bases, with 11 bases sitting between them. The CDR3 has 15 residues. CDR3 sequence: CASSLQGQIGNTIYF. In DNA form, the CDR3 reads TGTGCCAGCAGCTTGCAGGGTCAAATTGGAAACACCATATATTTT.

V and J are TRBV7-9 and TRBJ2-5, with 7 positions matching TRBD2. This CDR3 region has 14 residues. V gave up 2 bases and J gave up 2 bases; unmatched junction bases: 2. CDR1 is SEHNR and CDR2 is FQNEAQ in the germline V gene (reference sequence). CDR3 coding DNA: TGTGCCAGCAGCTTATCGGGGGGACAAGAGACCCAGTACTTC. Its translation: CASSLSGGQETQYF.

The gene calls are TRBV5-1 and TRBJ1-3, with D unresolved. V lost 0 bases and J 0 bases, leaving 7 bases between the germline ends. The CDR3 spans 15 residues. CDR1 SGHRS and CDR2 YFSETQ come from the germline V gene. The CDR3 sequence is CASSLELGSGNTIYF. The CDR3 region has the DNA TGCGCCAGCAGCTTGGAGCTAGGCTCTGGAAACACCATATATTTT.

J is TRBJ2-3 and V is TRBV28, with D unresolved. The V and J ends lost 3 bases and 4 bases respectively, with 8 bases between them. The CDR3 has 13 residues. The V gene's germline CDR1 is MDHEN and CDR2 SYDVKM. The chain's CDR3 is CASSFDSSDTQYF. CDR3 in DNA: TGTGCCAGCAGTTTCGATAGTTCAGATACGCAGTATTTT.

This clone was seen only once. This chain connects TRBV19 to TRBJ1-2; 7 bases map to TRBD1. Trimming removed 5 bases from V and 5 bases from J; junction bases left unmatched: 5. The CDR3 length is 13 residues. CDR1 and CDR2 from the germline V gene are LNHDA and SQIVND (reference sequence). CDR3 sequence reads: CASSWTGKYGYTF. The DNA of the CDR3 is TGTGCCAGTAGTTGGACAGGAAAATATGGCTACACCTTC.

V is TRBV28 and J is TRBJ1-4; D is perhaps TRBD1 (6 bases). The V gene lost 5 bases and the J gene lost 1 base, with 17 bases spanning the gap. CDR1 and CDR2 from the germline V gene are MDHEN and SYDVKM. The CDR3 sequence is 17 residues long. Written as DNA, the CDR3 is TGTGCCAGCAGTCCACCATACGGGACACTAACTAATGAAAAACTGTTTTTT. This codes for CASSPPYGTLTNEKLFF. The variable domain in full, completed from reference TRBV28 and TRBJ1-4, reads DVKVTQSSRYLVKRTGEKVFLECVQDMDHENMFWYRQDPGLGLRLIYFSYDVKMKEKGDIPEGYSVSREKKERFSLILESASTNQTSMYLCASSPPYGTLTNEKLFFGSGTQLSVL.

The V gene is TRBV5-1, the J gene TRBJ2-3, with D unclear. Trimming removed 4 bases at V and 4 bases at J, with 13 bases between. The CDR3 totals 14 residues. From germline, CDR1 is SGHRS and CDR2 YFSETQ. Written as DNA, the CDR3 is TGCGCCAGCAGCCAACAAAGGCAGGCAGATACGCAGTATTTT. Amino acids: CASSQQRQADTQYF.

The chain uses TRBV7-3 and TRBJ2-1; 14 bases fit TRBD2. The trim removed 4 bases at V and 5 bases at J, leaving 13 bases unmatched. This CDR3 spans 19 amino acids. CDR1 SGHTA and CDR2 FQGTGA come from the germline V gene. The CDR3 reads CASSSSNAGLAGADNEQFF. CDR3 DNA sequence: TGTGCCAGCAGCTCCTCCAACGCGGGACTAGCGGGAGCAGACAATGAGCAGTTCTTC.

This clone was seen a few times. V usage is TRBV28 and J usage is TRBJ1-2, with D possibly TRBD1 on 5 matching bases. This CDR3 region has 15 residues. V was clipped by 3 bases and J by 5 bases, with 16 bases between them. Germline V gene lookup returns CDR1 MDHEN and CDR2 SYDVKM. The CDR3 region has the DNA TGTGCCAGCAGTTTGGGGAGGGGCCTGCCTTATGGCTACACCTTC. Protein: CASSLGRGLPYGYTF.

This clone was detected only once. J is TRBJ1-1 and V is TRBV29-1; D is possibly TRBD1 (5 bases). The CDR3 totals 12 residues. Germline CDR1 reads SQVTM; CDR2 reads ANQGSEA. V lost 4 bases and J lost 3, with 9 bases in between. This CDR3 is CSVARGDTEAFF. As DNA, the CDR3 is TGCAGCGTTGCCCGGGGGGACACTGAAGCTTTCTTT.

V gene TRBV5-1 combines with J gene TRBJ2-2; D gene unclear. This CDR3 contains 13 residues. The germline CDR1 and CDR2 sequences are SGHRS and YFSETQ. Trimming stripped 4 bases from V and 3 bases from J, with 7 bases between. CDR3 loop: CASSVHDTGELFF. The CDR3 DNA follows: TGCGCCAGCAGCGTACACGACACCGGGGAGCTGTTTTTT.

The chain links TRBV18 to TRBJ1-1; D not resolved. V was trimmed by 4 bases and J by 0 bases, leaving 6 bases between them. The CDR3 totals 13 residues. Germline lookup yields CDR1 KGHSH and CDR2 LQKENI. The CDR3 loop is CASSQDMNTEAFF. DNA for the CDR3: TGTGCCAGCTCACAAGACATGAACACTGAAGCTTTCTTT.